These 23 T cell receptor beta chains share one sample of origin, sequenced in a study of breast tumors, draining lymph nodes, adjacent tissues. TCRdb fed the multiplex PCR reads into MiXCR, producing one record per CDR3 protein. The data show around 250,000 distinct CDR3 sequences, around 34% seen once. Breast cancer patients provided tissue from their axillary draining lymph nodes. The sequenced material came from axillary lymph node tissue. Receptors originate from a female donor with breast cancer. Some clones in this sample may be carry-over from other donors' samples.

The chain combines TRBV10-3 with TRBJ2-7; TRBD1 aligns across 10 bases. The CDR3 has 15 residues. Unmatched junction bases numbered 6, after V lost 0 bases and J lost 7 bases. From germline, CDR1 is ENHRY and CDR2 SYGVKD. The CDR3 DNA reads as TGTGCCATCAGTGAGTCCAGACAGGGGGCGATGGAGCAGTACTTC. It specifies CAISESRQGAMEQYF.

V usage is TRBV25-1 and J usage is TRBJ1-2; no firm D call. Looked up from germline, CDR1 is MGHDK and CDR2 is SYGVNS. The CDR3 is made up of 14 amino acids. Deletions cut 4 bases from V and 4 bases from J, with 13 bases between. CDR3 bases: TGTGCCAGCAGTGCTCTCGGCAGCCCCTATGGCTACACCTTC. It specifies CASSALGSPYGYTF.

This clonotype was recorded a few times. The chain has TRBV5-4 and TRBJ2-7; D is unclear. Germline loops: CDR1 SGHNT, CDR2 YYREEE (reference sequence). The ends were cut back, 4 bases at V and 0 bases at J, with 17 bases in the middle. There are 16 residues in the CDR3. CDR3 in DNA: TGTGCCAGCAGCCAAGGACCAGGCGGAAGCTCCTACGAGCAGTACTTC. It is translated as CASSQGPGGSSYEQYF.

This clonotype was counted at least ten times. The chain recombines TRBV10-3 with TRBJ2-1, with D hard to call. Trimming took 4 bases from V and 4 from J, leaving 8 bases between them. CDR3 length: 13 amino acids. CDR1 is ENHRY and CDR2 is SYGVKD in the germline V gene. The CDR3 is CAISAGLYNEQFF. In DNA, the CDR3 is TGTGCCATCAGTGCGGGTCTGTACAATGAGCAGTTCTTC.

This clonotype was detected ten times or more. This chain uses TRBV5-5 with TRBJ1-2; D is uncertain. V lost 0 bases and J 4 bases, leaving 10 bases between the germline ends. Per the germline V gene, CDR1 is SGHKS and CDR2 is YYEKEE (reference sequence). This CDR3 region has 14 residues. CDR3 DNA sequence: TGTGCCAGCAGCTTGGACACCGTGGGCTATGGCTACACCTTC. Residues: CASSLDTVGYGYTF.

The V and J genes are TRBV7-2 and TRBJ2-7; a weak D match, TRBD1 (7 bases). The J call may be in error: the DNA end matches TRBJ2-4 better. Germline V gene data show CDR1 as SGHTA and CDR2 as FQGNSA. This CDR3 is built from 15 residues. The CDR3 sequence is CASSRDQGGENIQYF. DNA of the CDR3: TGTGCCAGCAGCAGAGACCAGGGGGGTGAGAACATTCAGTACTTC.

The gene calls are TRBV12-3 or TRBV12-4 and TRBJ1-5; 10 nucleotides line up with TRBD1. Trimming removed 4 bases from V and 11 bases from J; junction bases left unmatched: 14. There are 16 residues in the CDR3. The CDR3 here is CASSSPPTGGVSAQHF. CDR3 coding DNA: TGTGCCAGCAGTTCCCCGCCGACAGGGGGCGTTAGCGCCCAGCATTTT.

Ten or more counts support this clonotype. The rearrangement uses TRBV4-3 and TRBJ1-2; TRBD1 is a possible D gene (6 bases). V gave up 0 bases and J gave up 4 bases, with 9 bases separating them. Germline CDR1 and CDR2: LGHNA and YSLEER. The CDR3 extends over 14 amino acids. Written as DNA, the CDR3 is TGCGCCAGCAGCCAAGACGCAGGGGCCTATGGCTACACCTTC. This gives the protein CASSQDAGAYGYTF.

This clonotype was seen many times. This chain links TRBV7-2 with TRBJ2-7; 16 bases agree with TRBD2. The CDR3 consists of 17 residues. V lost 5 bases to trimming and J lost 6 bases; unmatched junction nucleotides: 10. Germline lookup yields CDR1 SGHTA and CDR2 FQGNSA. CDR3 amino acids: CASSPLGLAGGRSEQYF. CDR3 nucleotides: TGTGCCAGCAGCCCGTTGGGACTAGCGGGAGGGAGGAGCGAGCAGTACTTC.

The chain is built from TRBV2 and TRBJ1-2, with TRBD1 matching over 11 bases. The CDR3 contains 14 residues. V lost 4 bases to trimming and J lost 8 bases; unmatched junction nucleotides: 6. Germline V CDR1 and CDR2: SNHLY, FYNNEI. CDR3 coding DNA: TGTGCCAGCAGTGGGACAGGGGGCAGAGCCGGCTACACCTTC. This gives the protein CASSGTGGRAGYTF.

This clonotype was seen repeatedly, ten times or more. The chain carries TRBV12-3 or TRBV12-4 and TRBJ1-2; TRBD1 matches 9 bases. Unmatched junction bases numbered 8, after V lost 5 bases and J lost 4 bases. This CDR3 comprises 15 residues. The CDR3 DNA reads TGTGCCAGCAGTACAGGGGGCCCGGGGGGCTATGGCTACACCTTC. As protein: CASSTGGPGGYGYTF.

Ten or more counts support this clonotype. The CDR3 spells CASSYRQGATSGANVLTF. The CDR3 coding sequence is TGTGCCAGCAGCTATCGACAGGGGGCGACCTCCGGGGCCAACGTCCTGACTTTC. This sequence joins TRBV4-2 and TRBJ2-6; TRBD1 matches at 10 bases. The CDR3 spans 18 residues. CDR1 and CDR2 from the germline V gene are LGHNA and YNFKEQ. J lost 4 bases, V lost 5 bases, and 11 bases had no gene match.

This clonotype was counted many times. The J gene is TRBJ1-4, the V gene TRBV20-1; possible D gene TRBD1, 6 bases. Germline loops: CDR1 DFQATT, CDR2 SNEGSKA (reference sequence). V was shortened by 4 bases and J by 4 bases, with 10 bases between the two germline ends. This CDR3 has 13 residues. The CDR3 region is CSAKQGFNEKLFF. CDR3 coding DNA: TGCAGTGCTAAACAGGGATTTAATGAAAAACTGTTTTTT.

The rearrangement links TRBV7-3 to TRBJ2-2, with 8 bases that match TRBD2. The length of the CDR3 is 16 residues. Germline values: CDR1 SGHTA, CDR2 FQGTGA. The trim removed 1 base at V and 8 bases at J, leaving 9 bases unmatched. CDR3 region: CASSLSSGGPRGELFF. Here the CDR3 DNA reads TGTGCCAGCAGCTTAAGTTCGGGAGGGCCCAGGGGGGAGCTGTTTTTT. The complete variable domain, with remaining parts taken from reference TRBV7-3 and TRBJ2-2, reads GAGVSQTPSNKVTEKGKYVELRCDPISGHTALYWYRQSLGQGPEFLIYFQGTGAADDSGLPNDRFFAVRPEGSVSTLKIQRTERGDSAVYLCASSLSSGGPRGELFFGEGSRLTVL.

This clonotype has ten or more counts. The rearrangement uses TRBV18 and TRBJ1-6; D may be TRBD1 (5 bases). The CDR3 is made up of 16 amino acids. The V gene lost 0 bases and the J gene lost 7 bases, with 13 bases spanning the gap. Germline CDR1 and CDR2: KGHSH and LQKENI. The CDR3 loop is CASSPPVGQGNSPLHF. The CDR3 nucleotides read TGTGCCAGCTCACCACCAGTTGGGCAGGGAAATTCACCCCTCCACTTT.

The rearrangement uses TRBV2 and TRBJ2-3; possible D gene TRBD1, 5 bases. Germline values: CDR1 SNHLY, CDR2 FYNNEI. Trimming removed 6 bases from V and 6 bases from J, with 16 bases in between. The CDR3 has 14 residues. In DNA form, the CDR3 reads TGTGCCAGCAGGGATCAGGGATACACTGATACGCAGTATTTT. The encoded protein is CASRDQGYTDTQYF.

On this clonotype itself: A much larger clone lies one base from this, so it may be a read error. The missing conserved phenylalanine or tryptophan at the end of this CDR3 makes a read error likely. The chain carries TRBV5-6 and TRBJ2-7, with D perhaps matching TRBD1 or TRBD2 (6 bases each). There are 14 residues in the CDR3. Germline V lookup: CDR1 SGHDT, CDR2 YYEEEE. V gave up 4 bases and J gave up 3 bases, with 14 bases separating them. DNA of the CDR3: TGTGCCAGCAGCCCGTTGGGGGGCGACTACGAGCAGTACTCC. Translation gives CASSPLGGDYEQYS.

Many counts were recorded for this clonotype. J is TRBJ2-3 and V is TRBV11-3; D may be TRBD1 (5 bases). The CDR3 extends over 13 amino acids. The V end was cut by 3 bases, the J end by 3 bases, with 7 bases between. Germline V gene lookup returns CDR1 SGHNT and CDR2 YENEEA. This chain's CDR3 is CASSLGPTDTQYF. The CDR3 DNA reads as TGTGCCAGCAGCTTGGGGCCGACAGATACGCAGTATTTT.

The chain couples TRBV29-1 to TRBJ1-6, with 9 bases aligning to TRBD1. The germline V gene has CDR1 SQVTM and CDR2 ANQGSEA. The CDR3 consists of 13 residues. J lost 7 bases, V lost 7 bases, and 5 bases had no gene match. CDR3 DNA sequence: TGCAGCGCCTCGGGACAGGGAAATTCACCCCTCCACTTT. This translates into CSASGQGNSPLHF.

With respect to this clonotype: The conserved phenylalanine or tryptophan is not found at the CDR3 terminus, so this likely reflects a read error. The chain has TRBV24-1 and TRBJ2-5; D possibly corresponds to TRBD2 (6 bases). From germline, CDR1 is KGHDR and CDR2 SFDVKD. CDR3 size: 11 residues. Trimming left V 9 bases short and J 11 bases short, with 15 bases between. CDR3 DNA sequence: TGTGCCACCGCAGCCGGGAGTGAGCAGTACCCC. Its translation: CATAAGSEQYP.

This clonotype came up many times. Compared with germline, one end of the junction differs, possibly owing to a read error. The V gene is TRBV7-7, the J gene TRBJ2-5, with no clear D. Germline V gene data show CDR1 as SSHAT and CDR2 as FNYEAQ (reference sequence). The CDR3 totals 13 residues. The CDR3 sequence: CASSNAEQETQYF. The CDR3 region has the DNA TGTGCTAGCAGCAATGCAGAACAAGAGACCCAGTACTTC.

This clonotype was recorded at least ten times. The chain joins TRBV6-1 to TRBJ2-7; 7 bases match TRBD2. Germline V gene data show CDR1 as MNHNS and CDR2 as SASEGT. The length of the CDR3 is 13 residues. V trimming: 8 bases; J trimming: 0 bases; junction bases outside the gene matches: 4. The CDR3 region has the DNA TGTGCCAGCCAACTAGCGTTCTCCTACGAGCAGTACTTC. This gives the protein CASQLAFSYEQYF.

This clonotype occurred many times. CDR3 sequence (DNA): TGTGCCAGCAGCCCCCTGCCAGGGGGGTTCTACGAGCAGTACTTC. Its translation is CASSPLPGGFYEQYF. The V gene is TRBV7-3, the J gene TRBJ2-7, with D tentatively TRBD1 (7 bases). V lost 5 bases and J lost 3, with 17 bases in between. The CDR3 extends over 15 amino acids. The germline gives CDR1 SGHTA, CDR2 FQGTGA.